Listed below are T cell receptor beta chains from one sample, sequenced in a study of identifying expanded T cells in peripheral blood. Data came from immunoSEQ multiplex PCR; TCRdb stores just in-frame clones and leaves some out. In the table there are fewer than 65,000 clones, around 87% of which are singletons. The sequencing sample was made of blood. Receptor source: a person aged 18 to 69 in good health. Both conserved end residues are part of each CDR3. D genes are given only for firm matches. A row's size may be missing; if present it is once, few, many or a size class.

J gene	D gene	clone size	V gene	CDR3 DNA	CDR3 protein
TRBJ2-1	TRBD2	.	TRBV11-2	TGTGCCAGCAGCTTAGTCGGGAGGGACAATGAGCAGTTCTTC	CASSLVGRDNEQFF
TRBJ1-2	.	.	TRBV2	TGTGCCAGCAGTGAAGAAGGGGACTATGGCTACACCTTC	CASSEEGDYGYTF
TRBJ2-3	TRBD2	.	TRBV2	TGTGCCAGCAGCCTGACTAGCGGGGGCACAGATACGCAGTATTTT	CASSLTSGGTDTQYF
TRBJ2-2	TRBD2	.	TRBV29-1	TGCAGCGCCCCTAGCGGGGGCACCGGGGAGCTGTTTTTT	CSAPSGGTGELFF
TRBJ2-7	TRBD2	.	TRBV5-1	TGCGCCAGCAGCTCGGGAGGTGTTTCCTACGAGCAGTACTTC	CASSSGGVSYEQYF
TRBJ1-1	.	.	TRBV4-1	TGCGCCAGCAGCCAAGAACTGGCGGCAGGCTCAAACACTGAAGCTTTCTTT	CASSQELAAGSNTEAFF
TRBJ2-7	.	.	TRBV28	TGTGCCAGCAGCGACGCATCTACCCCCTACTACGAGCAGTACTTC	CASSDASTPYYEQYF
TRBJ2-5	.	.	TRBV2	TGTGCCAGCAACCGGGGAGGACCCCGAGAGACCCAGTACTTC	CASNRGGPRETQYF
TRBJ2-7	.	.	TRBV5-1	TGCGCCAGCAGCTTAAAGAGACAGGCTCAACCCTACGAGCAGTACTTC	CASSLKRQAQPYEQYF
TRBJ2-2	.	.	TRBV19	TGTGCCAGTAGTATAGATCTAGGTGGGGAGCTGTTTTTT	CASSIDLGGELFF
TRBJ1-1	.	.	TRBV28	TGTGCCAGCAGTGTCCCAGCAGAAATTCACACTGAAGCTTTCTTT	CASSVPAEIHTEAFF
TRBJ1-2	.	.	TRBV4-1	TGCGCCAGCAGCCAAGATGGCAGGGGATGGTATGGCTACACCTTC	CASSQDGRGWYGYTF
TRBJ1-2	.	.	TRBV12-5	TGTGCTAGTGGTTTGGTGACTTTTCCCTACCTAATCTATGGCTACACCTTC	CASGLVTFPYLIYGYTF
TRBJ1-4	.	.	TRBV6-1	TGTGCCAGCAGTGAAACACTCGCAACTAATGAAAAACTGTTTTTT	CASSETLATNEKLFF
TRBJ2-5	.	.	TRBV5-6	TGTGCCAGCAGCCCTGGGACTGGTGGTGCGGAGACCCAGTACTTC	CASSPGTGGAETQYF
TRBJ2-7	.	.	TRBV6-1	TGTGCCAGCGGGCCCCAGGGAGACGAGCAGTACTTC	CASGPQGDEQYF
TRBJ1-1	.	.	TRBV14	TGTGCCAGCAGCCCCCTCTCAGGGGCAGCCGAACATGAAGCTTTCTTT	CASSPLSGAAEHEAFF
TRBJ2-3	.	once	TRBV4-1	TGCGCCAGCAGCCAAGAGGGCGGGGGCTGGGGTACGCAGTATTTT	CASSQEGGGWGTQYF
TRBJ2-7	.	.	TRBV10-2	TGCGCCAGCATCCCTTCCTACGAGCAGTACTTC	CASIPSYEQYF
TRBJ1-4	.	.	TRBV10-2	TGCGCCAGCAGTTTTCGGACAGCTGCAACTAATGAAAAACTGTTTTTT	CASSFRTAATNEKLFF
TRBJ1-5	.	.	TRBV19	TGTGCCAGTAATAGAGAGAGCAATCAGCCCCAGCATTTT	CASNRESNQPQHF
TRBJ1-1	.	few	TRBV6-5	TGTGCCAGCAGCCAAGGGGGGGCCACTGAAGCTTTCTTT	CASSQGGATEAFF
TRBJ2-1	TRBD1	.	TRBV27	TGTGCCAGCAGTTTGGTCACCGGACAGGGGGCCGCCTACAATGAGCAGTTCTTC	CASSLVTGQGAAYNEQFF
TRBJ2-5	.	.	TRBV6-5	TGTGCCAGCAGTTACTCAGGGGGGGCCCCCGAGACCCAGTACTTC	CASSYSGGAPETQYF
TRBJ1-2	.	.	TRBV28	TGTGCCAGCAGTCCCCACCGACCGGGGGAAGAGAGCTACACCTTC	CASSPHRPGEESYTF
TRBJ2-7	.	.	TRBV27	TGTGCCAGCAGTTTATCGGCAGACTACGAGCAGTACTTC	CASSLSADYEQYF
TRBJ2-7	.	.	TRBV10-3	TGTGCCACTACCGGGACACAGGAAGGCGAGCAGTACTTC	CATTGTQEGEQYF
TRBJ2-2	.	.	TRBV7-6	TGTGCCAGCAGCTTAGACAGGGTTGGGGAGCTGTTTTTT	CASSLDRVGELFF
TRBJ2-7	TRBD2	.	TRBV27	TGTGCCAGCAGTTTGAGCGGGGGGTCTATCTACGAGCAGTACTTC	CASSLSGGSIYEQYF
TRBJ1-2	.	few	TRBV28	TGTGCCAGCAGTTTTCCGGCAGGGATTTTTTACACCTTC	CASSFPAGIFYTF
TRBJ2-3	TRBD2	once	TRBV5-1	TGCGCCAGCAGCGGGCAACTAGCGGGAGATACGCAGTATTTT	CASSGQLAGDTQYF
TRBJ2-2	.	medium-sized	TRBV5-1	TGCGCCAGCAGCTTGGACGGGACATCCACCGGGGAGCTGTTTTTT	CASSLDGTSTGELFF
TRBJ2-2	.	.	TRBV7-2	TGTGCCAGCAGCCTCTCTACGGGGTTCACCGGGGAGCTGTTTTTT	CASSLSTGFTGELFF
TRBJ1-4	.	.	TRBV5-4	TGTGCCAGCAGTTTGACAGGAACTAATGAAAAACTGTTTTTT	CASSLTGTNEKLFF
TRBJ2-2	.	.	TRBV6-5	TGTGCCAGCAGTCGGAGTTCGGGGGAGCTGTTTTTT	CASSRSSGELFF
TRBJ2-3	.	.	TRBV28	TGTGCCAGCAGTCCAACAGGGGAGGTCACAGATACGCAGTATTTT	CASSPTGEVTDTQYF
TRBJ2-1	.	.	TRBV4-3	TGCGCCAGCAGCCAGGGGGTGGATCTGATCAATGAGCAGTTCTTC	CASSQGVDLINEQFF
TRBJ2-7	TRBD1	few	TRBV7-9	TGTGCCAGCAGCTTTGGGACAGGACGAGAGCAGTACTTC	CASSFGTGREQYF
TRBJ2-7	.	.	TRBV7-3	TGTGCCAGCAGCTTGACCCTACAGCACGAGCAGTACTTC	CASSLTLQHEQYF
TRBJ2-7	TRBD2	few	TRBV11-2	TGTGCCAGCAGCCCGGGGGGACTAGCAACCGAGCAGTACTTC	CASSPGGLATEQYF
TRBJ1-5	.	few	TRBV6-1	TGTGCCAGCAGTGACGACATGGGAAGCAATCAGCCCCAGCATTTT	CASSDDMGSNQPQHF
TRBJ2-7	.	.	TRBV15	TGTGCCACCAGCGTAGGGGGCTACGAGCAGTACTTC	CATSVGGYEQYF
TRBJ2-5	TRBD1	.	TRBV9	TGTGCCAGCAGCGATTGGACAGGGCAAGAGACCCAGTACTTC	CASSDWTGQETQYF
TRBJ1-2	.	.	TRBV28	TGTGCCAGCAGTTTACCCCTAGGCCGCGGTAGGATGGGGGACTATGGCTACACCTTC	CASSLPLGRGRMGDYGYTF
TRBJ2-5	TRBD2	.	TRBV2	TGTGCCAGCAGTGTGTTCAGGACTAGCTTAGAGACCCAGTACTTC	CASSVFRTSLETQYF
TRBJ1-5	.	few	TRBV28	TGTGCCAGCAGTTTTGGGGGCGATCAGCCCCAGCATTTT	CASSFGGDQPQHF
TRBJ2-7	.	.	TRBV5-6	TGTGCCAGCAGCTTGGTTCCAGGGGCTCCGAACGAGCAGTACTTC	CASSLVPGAPNEQYF
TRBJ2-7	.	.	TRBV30	TGTGCCTGGAGCGCGGGGGCCGGAAGAGCCGGTTCTATCGTCTCCTACGAGCAGTACTTC	CAWSAGAGRAGSIVSYEQYF
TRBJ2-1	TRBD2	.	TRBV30	TGTGCCTGGGAGCGGGATGCTTACAATGAGCAGTTCTTC	CAWERDAYNEQFF
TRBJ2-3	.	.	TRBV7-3	TGTGCCAGCAGCTTAGCCGGGAGTGGGGGAGATACGCAGTATTTT	CASSLAGSGGDTQYF
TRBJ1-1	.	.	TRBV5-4	TGTGCCAGCAGCTTGCTTAGCCGAAACACTGAAGCTTTCTTT	CASSLLSRNTEAFF
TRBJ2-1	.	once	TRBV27	TGTGCCAGCAGGGCCCTCGGTGAGCAGTTCTTC	CASRALGEQFF
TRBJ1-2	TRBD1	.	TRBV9	TGTGCCAGCAGCGTAGAGGACAGGGCTACTAGTGGCTACACCTTC	CASSVEDRATSGYTF
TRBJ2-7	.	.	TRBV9	TGTGCCAGCAGCCTCCAGGTAGGACAAGGTGGCGAGCAGTACTTC	CASSLQVGQGGEQYF
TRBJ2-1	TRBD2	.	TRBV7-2	TGTGCCAGCAGCCCCGTCCTAGCGGGAGGCTACAATGAGCAGTTCTTC	CASSPVLAGGYNEQFF
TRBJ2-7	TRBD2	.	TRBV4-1	TGCGCCAGCAGCCAAGAACGGGGGGGAAAGTACGAGCAGTACTTC	CASSQERGGKYEQYF
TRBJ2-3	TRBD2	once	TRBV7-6	TGTGCCAGCAGTTCTCCAGCGGGAATCACAGATACGCAGTATTTT	CASSSPAGITDTQYF
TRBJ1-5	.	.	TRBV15	TGTGCCACCAGCAGGGGGGGGCGTGGGCAGCCCCAGCATTTT	CATSRGGRGQPQHF
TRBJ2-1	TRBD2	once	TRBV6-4	TGTGCCAGCAGTGACGGACTAGCGGGAGATGAGCAGTTCTTC	CASSDGLAGDEQFF